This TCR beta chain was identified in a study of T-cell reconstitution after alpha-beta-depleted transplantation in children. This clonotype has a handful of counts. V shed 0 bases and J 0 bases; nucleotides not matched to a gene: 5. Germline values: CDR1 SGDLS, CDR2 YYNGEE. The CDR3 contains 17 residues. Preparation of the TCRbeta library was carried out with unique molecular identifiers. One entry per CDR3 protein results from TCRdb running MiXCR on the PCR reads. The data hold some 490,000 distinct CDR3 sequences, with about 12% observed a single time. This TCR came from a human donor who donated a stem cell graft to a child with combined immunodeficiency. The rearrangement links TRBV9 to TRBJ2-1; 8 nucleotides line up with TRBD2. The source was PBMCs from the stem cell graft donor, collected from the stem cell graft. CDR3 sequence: CASSVDGAGGSYNEQFF. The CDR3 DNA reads TGTGCCAGCAGCGTAGACGGGGCGGGAGGCTCCTACAATGAGCAGTTCTTC.